A single TCR beta chain is shown here with its context. This sample is drawn from a study of blood T cell repertoires in COVID-19. Study-level background: T cells, B-cell-depleted T cells, or PBMCs supplied cDNA or gDNA.

TCRdb's table, derived via immunoSEQ multiplex PCR, lists solely in-frame clones and lacks some. The data contain around 72,000 clones, approximately 88% of them singletons. Trimming left V 4 bases short and J 3 bases short, with 17 bases between. Per germline, CDR1 PRHDT and CDR2 FYEKMQ (reference sequence). The CDR3 runs to 16 residues. This TCR was recovered from a man aged 45-60 years with acute or convalescent COVID-19. The sequencing input was peripheral blood. The V call is TRBV13, the J call TRBJ2-3, with D perhaps matching TRBD2 (5 bases). CDR3 DNA sequence: TGTGCCAGCAGCTCCCGGATAGCGCTGATAACAGATACGCAGTATTTT. The encoded protein is CASSSRIALITDTQYF.